The clone carrying this T cell receptor beta chain was found a few times. As handled by the study authors: It was from CDR3 differences across clinicopathological groups that a distant-metastasis classifier for papillary thyroid cancer was built. TCRdb called clones again from the PCR reads with MiXCR. Clone size and V and J calls follow TCRdb, not the original study. The table includes some 2,500 clones, under 35% detected once. Trimming removed 2 bases from V and 4 bases from J, with 14 bases in between. The CDR3 is 16 amino acids. Germline V gene sequence: CDR1 LGHNT, CDR2 FRNRAP. There were no patients who had received any treatment before thyroid surgery. The data derive from a study of metastatic and nonmetastatic thyroid tumors.

The receptor comes from a female donor with papillary thyroid cancer or a benign thyroid nodule (not recorded which). Some clones in this sample may be carry-over from other donors' samples. The sequencing input was tumor tissue. V and J are TRBV12-5 and TRBJ2-2, with D perhaps matching TRBD1 (8 bases). The CDR3: CASGLTQGEGTGELFF. The CDR3 DNA sequence: TGTGCTAGTGGTTTGACACAGGGGGAGGGCACCGGGGAGCTGTTTTTT.